This entry is about one T cell receptor (beta chain). Its specificity is unknown. The PCR was carried out with 60 Vbeta primers and 13 Jbeta primers. Produced via immunoSEQ multiplex PCR; TCRdb's table is partial and in-frame only. The repertoire includes about 160,000 clones, 71% of them detected once, and approximately 3% sits in the top ten. The data were taken from a study of cytomegalovirus exposure and HLA in healthy donors. The CDR3 spans 13 residues. The germline V gene encodes CDR1 SGHDT and CDR2 YYEEEE. V shed 4 bases and J 6 bases; nucleotides not matched to a gene: 3. Regarding the study as a whole: The study recorded 150 to 200 TCR beta chains that were cytomegalovirus-associated. Prior analysis indicated that the majority of TCR beta V segments exhibited productivity approximately 90% or approximately 30% of the time.

Sequencing was performed on PBMCs. The genes are TRBV5-6 and TRBJ1-5; 8 nucleotides match TRBD1. The origin of this receptor is a woman aged 25-40 years in good health and CMV-seronegative. CDR3 nucleotide sequence: TGTGCCAGCAGCCGACAGGGGATTCAGCCCCAGCATTTT. It specifies CASSRQGIQPQHF.